A selection of T cell receptor beta chains follows, all from one sample in a study of T cells in Graves' hyperthyroidism and ophthalmopathy. TCRdb re-called the multiplex PCR reads through MiXCR, storing one row per CDR3 protein. Among approximately 570,000 distinct CDR3 sequences listed, 15% to 20% were seen once. The sample comprised blood. Source of these receptors: a man aged 40-49 years with Graves' ophthalmopathy. Both conserved end residues are part of each CDR3. D genes are given only for firm matches. Expanded clones are given a class, and other clones once, few, many or no size at all.

>-|TRBJ1-2|TRBV12-3/TRBV12-4|few
TGTGCCAGCAACCCTCACCAGGGAGCCTATGGCTACACCTTC
CASNPHQGAYGYTF
>-|TRBJ2-4|TRBV27|-
TGTGCCAGCGGGACGGCTGAAAACATTCAGTACTTC
CASGTAENIQYF
>-|TRBJ2-5|TRBV5-6|many
TGTGCCAGCAGCCCGAGACAGAATGGGGAGACCCAGTACTTC
CASSPRQNGETQYF
>-|TRBJ1-4|TRBV20-1|-
TGCAGTGCTGGAGACAGTTCGGTGGCTAATGAAAAACTGTTTTTT
CSAGDSSVANEKLFF
>-|TRBJ2-7|TRBV7-2|many
TGTGCCAGCAGCCGTGACTGGGTATCCTACGAGCAGTACTTC
CASSRDWVSYEQYF
>-|TRBJ1-1|TRBV28|few
TGTGCCAGCAGTTCCATGGGGACCGCGAACACTGAAGCTTTCTTT
CASSSMGTANTEAFF
>TRBD2|TRBJ2-2|TRBV7-3|many
TGTGCCAGCAGCTTAACGTTGGGACTAGCGGAGACCGGGGAGCTGTTTTTT
CASSLTLGLAETGELFF
>-|TRBJ1-5|TRBV6-5|-
TGTGCCAGCAGTTCCTCGGGGACTCAGCCCCAGCATTTT
CASSSSGTQPQHF
>-|TRBJ1-2|TRBV12-3/TRBV12-4|many
TGTGCCAGCAGTTTATCGTTTCCGGGGATGTACACCTTC
CASSLSFPGMYTF
>TRBD2|TRBJ2-5|TRBV20-1|-
TGCAGTGCTAGATACAGCGGGGAAGAGACCCAGTACTTC
CSARYSGEETQYF
>-|TRBJ1-1|TRBV12-3/TRBV12-4|once
TGTGCCAGCAGTTTAACGACGTGGGGAGAGGAAGCTTTCTTT
CASSLTTWGEEAFF
>-|TRBJ2-7|TRBV11-2|many
TGTGCCAGCAGCTTTCGACAGGTCTCCTACGAGCAGTACTTC
CASSFRQVSYEQYF
>-|TRBJ2-7|TRBV11-2|many
TGTGCCAGCAGCTTAGATACGCAGATAACCTACGAGCAGTACTTC
CASSLDTQITYEQYF
>-|TRBJ2-1|TRBV9|-
TGTGCCAGCAGCCCGACCGGGGGTAGCCATTACAATGAGCAGTTCTTC
CASSPTGGSHYNEQFF
>-|TRBJ1-2|TRBV2|-
TGTGCCAGCAGTGACGGGGTTCGGAGCTATGGCTACACCTTC
CASSDGVRSYGYTF
>-|TRBJ2-7|TRBV7-2|-
TGTGCCAGCACCTTCCGGGACTCCACCTACGAGCAGTACTTC
CASTFRDSTYEQYF
>-|TRBJ1-1|TRBV20-1|-
TGCAGTGCTAGACCGGACGGGACTGGGACTGAAGCTTTCTTT
CSARPDGTGTEAFF
>-|TRBJ1-2|TRBV5-1|-
TGCGCCAGCAGCATTCCGGGCAAAGAAAGAGAGTATGGCTACACCTTC
CASSIPGKEREYGYTF
>-|TRBJ2-5|TRBV28|many
TGTGCCAGCAGCGATTACAGGCGTTACCAAGAGACCCAGTACTTC
CASSDYRRYQETQYF
>-|TRBJ2-5|TRBV7-8|-
TGTGCCAGCAGCCCCGCGGAGACTAAAGAGACCCAGTACTTC
CASSPAETKETQYF
>-|TRBJ1-1|TRBV29-1|-
TGCAGCGTTGATTATATGGCCCAAGCTGAAGCTTTCTTT
CSVDYMAQAEAFF
>-|TRBJ2-5|TRBV11-2|-
TGTGCCAGTAGTTCACAGGGTTGGTCCCAAGAGACCCAGTACTTC
CASSSQGWSQETQYF